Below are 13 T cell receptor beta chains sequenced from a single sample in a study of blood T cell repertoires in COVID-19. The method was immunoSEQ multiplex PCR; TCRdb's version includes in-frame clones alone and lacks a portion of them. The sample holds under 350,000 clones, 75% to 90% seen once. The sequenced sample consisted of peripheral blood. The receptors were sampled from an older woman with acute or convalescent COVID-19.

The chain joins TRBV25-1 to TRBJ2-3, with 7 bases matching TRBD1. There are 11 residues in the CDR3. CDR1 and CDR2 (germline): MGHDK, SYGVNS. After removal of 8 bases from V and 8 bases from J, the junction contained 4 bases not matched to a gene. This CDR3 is CASGDRVTQYF. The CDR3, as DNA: TGTGCCAGCGGCGACAGGGTTACGCAGTATTTT. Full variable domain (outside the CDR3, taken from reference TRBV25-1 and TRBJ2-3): EADIYQTPRYLVIGTGKKITLECSQTMGHDKMYWYQQDPGMELHLIHYSYGVNSTEKGDLSSESTVSRIRTEHFPLTLESARPSHTSQYLCASGDRVTQYFGPGTRLTVL.

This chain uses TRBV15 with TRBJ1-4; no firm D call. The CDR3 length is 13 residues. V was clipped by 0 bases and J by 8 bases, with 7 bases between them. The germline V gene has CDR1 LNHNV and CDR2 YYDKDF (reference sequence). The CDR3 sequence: CATSRETGEKLFF. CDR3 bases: TGTGCCACCAGCAGAGAAACGGGGGAAAAACTGTTTTTT.

The CDR3 DNA reads as TGTGCCAGCAGCATCATTACAGGGGACACTGAAGCTTTCTTT. This codes for CASSIITGDTEAFF. This sequence joins TRBV3-1 (or the pseudogene TRBV3-2) and TRBJ1-1, with TRBD1 identical over 7 bases. V was pared by 5 bases and J by 3 bases, with 6 bases of the junction left unmatched. CDR3 length: 14 amino acids. Germline V gene sequence: CDR1 LGHDT, CDR2 YNNKEL (reference sequence).

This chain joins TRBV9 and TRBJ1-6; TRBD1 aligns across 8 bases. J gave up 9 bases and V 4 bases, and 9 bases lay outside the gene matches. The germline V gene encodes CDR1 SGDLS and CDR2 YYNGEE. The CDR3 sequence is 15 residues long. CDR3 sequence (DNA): TGTGCCAGCAGCACCCGGACAGGGACGAGTTCACCCCTCCACTTT. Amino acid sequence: CASSTRTGTSSPLHF.

The CDR3, as DNA: TGTGCCAGCAGTTCCCCTGACAGGCATGGCTACACCTTC. As protein: CASSSPDRHGYTF. The chain couples TRBV12-3 or TRBV12-4 to TRBJ1-2, with a tentative D call TRBD1 (6 bases). Trimming left V 4 bases short and J 6 bases short, with 12 bases between. The CDR3 runs 13 residues.

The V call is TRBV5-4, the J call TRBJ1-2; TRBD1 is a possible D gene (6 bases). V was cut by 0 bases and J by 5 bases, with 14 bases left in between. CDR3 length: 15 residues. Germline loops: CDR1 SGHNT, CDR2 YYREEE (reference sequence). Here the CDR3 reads CASSLGRERGYGYTF. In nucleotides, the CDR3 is TGTGCCAGCAGCTTGGGCAGGGAAAGGGGGTATGGCTACACCTTC.

The CDR3 region is CATGDSFNYGYTF. CDR3 bases: TGTGCCACGGGGGACAGTTTTAACTATGGCTACACCTTC. The chain employs TRBV19 and TRBJ1-2, with 7 bases aligning to TRBD1. CDR3 length equals 13 residues. The ends lost 10 bases at V and 1 base at J; junction bases unmatched: 6. The germline gives CDR1 LNHDA, CDR2 SQIVND (reference sequence).

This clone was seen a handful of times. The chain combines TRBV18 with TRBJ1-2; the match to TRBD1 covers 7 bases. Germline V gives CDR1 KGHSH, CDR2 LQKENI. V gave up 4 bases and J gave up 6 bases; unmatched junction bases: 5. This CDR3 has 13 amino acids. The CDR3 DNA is TGTGCCAGCTCACTACTAGACAGGGATGGCTACACCTTC. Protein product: CASSLLDRDGYTF. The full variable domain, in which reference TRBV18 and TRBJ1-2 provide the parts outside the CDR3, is NAGVMQNPRHLVRRRGQEARLRCSPMKGHSHVYWYRQLPEEGLKFMVYLQKENIIDESGMPKERFSAEFPKEGPSILRIQQVVRGDSAAYFCASSLLDRDGYTFGSGTRLTVV.

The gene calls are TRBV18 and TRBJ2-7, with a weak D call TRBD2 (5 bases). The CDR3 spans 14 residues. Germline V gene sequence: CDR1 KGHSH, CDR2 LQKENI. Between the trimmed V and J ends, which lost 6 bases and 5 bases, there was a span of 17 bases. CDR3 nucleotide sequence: TGTGCCAGCTCCCCCCGACAAGGACTGCACGAGCAGTACTTC. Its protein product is CASSPRQGLHEQYF.

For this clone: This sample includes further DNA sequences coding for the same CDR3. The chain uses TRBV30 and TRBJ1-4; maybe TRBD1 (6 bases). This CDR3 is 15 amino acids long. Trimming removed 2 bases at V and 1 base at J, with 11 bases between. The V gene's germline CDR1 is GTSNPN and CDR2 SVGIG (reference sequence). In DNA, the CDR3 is TGTGCCTGGAGTACCTCGGACAGAACTAATGAAAAACTGTTTTTT. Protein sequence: CAWSTSDRTNEKLFF.

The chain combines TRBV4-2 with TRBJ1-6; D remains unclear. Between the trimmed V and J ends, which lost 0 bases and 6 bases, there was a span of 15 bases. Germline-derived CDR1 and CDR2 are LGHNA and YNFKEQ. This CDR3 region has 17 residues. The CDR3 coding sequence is TGTGCCAGCAGCCAAGATAGCGAAGTCAGATTTAATTCACCCCTCCACTTT. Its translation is CASSQDSEVRFNSPLHF.

The CDR3 DNA reads as TGTGCCAGCAGTGAACAGGGTTTGAACACTGAAGCTTTCTTT. It codes for CASSEQGLNTEAFF. The V call is TRBV2, the J call TRBJ1-1, with a weak D call TRBD1 (5 bases). Germline lookup yields CDR1 SNHLY and CDR2 FYNNEI. CDR3 length equals 14 residues. V was cut by 2 bases and J by 0 bases, with 7 bases left in between.

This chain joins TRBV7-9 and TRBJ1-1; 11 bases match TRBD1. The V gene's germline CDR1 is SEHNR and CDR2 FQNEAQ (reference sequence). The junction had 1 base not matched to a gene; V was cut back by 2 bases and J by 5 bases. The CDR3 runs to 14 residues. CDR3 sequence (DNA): TGTGCCAGCAGCTTATGGGACAGGGGGACTGAAGCTTTCTTT. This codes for CASSLWDRGTEAFF.